The 3 T cell receptor beta chains in this list originate from one sample, sequenced in a study of regulatory T cells in long-lasting Graves disease. To make TCR beta libraries, researchers used iRepertoire HTBI primers and Arm-PCR of CDR3 regions. Each CDR3 protein is one row after TCRdb ran MiXCR on the multiplex PCR reads. The sample includes roughly 610,000 distinct CDR3 sequences, roughly 15% seen only once; the top ten take approximately 18%. Time point here: newly diagnosed GD, antithyroid drugs for less than 3 months. Scientists built the TCR library using RNA that was extracted from PBMCs. These data also formed part of another study, on T cells in Graves' hyperthyroidism and ophthalmopathy.

Sequencing was performed on peripheral blood mononuclear cells (PBMCs), taken at new diagnosis, from a patient treated with antithyroid drugs. The receptor set was obtained from a woman aged 25 to 39 with Graves disease.

Ten or more counts support this clonotype. The chain uses TRBV29-1 and TRBJ2-5; D call uncertain. Germline-derived CDR1 and CDR2 are SQVTM and ANQGSEA. V gave up 5 bases and J gave up 6 bases, with 7 bases separating them. The CDR3 covers 10 residues. CDR3: CSVLIQTQYF. In nucleotides, the CDR3 is TGCAGCGTTTTGATCCAGACCCAGTACTTC.

The chain is built from TRBV18 and TRBJ2-5; 7 bases map to TRBD1. CDR3 size: 16 residues. CDR1 and CDR2 (germline): KGHSH, LQKENI. Unmatched junction bases numbered 8, after V lost 2 bases and J lost 2 bases. CDR3 loop: CASSPVTGWQQETQYF. The CDR3 bases are TGTGCCAGCTCACCAGTGACAGGGTGGCAGCAAGAGACCCAGTACTTC.

The sample holds a few counts of this clonotype. V is TRBV7-8 and J is TRBJ1-1, with D uncertain. The CDR3 runs 13 residues. CDR1 and CDR2 (germline): SGHVS, FQNEAQ. Trimming pared 0 bases from V and 10 bases from J, leaving 12 bases between. CDR3 region: CASSLAFNLGAFF. The CDR3 DNA is TGTGCCAGCAGCTTAGCTTTCAACCTGGGAGCTTTCTTT.